Shown below are 7 T cell receptor beta chains from a single sample sequenced in a study of cytomegalovirus exposure and HLA in healthy donors. The PCR contained 60 Vbeta and 13 Jbeta primers. Assay used: immunoSEQ multiplex PCR; TCRdb lists only in-frame clones, some missing. There are about 130,000 clones in the sample; 74% occur only once, and around 3.9% lies in the top ten. Sequenced input: PBMCs. All receptors derive from a woman aged 50 to 60 in good health and CMV-seropositive.

V usage is TRBV30 and J usage is TRBJ2-7; maybe TRBD2 (6 bases). The CDR3 sequence is 13 residues long. With 5 bases removed from V and 2 bases from J, the gap between germline ends came to 13 bases. Germline V gene lookup returns CDR1 GTSNPN and CDR2 SVGIG (reference sequence). The CDR3 spells CAWSGTSPYEQYF. CDR3 in DNA: TGTGCCTGGTCCGGGACTTCCCCCTACGAGCAGTACTTC.

The CDR3 coding sequence is TGTGCCAGCAGCGCAAGCGGGGGGGCCAGAGATACGCAGTATTTT. Its protein is CASSASGGARDTQYF. The chain combines TRBV9 with TRBJ2-3, with 10 bases fitting TRBD2. The germline V gene encodes CDR1 SGDLS and CDR2 YYNGEE. V lost 3 bases to trimming and J lost 5 bases; unmatched junction nucleotides: 6. The CDR3 contains 15 residues.

The rearrangement uses TRBV5-1 and TRBJ2-5; TRBD2 aligns across 9 bases. V shed 4 bases and J 0 bases; nucleotides not matched to a gene: 13. Germline V gives CDR1 SGHRS, CDR2 YFSETQ. This CDR3 spans 18 amino acids. For the CDR3, the DNA is TGCGCCAGCAGCCCTCGCGGGCTAGCGGGGCTGTACCAAGAGACCCAGTACTTC. This translates into CASSPRGLAGLYQETQYF.

The chain has TRBV30 and TRBJ2-1; the D gene is possibly TRBD2 (5 bases). The germline CDR1 and CDR2 sequences are GTSNPN and SVGIG (reference sequence). Trimming removed 2 bases from V and 9 bases from J, with 8 bases in between. The CDR3 runs 11 residues. CDR3 coding DNA: TGTGCCTGGAGTTTAAGCGGTGAGCAGTTCTTC. Its protein product is CAWSLSGEQFF.

This chain uses TRBV7-6 with TRBJ1-1; 8 bases fit TRBD1. V gave up 5 bases and J gave up 0 bases; unmatched junction bases: 5. Germline CDR1 and CDR2: SGHVS and FNYEAQ. CDR3 length equals 15 residues. The CDR3 loop is CASSGRTGMNTEAFF. The CDR3 DNA follows: TGTGCCAGCAGCGGTCGGACAGGGATGAACACTGAAGCTTTCTTT.

The chain combines TRBV6-5 with TRBJ2-7; TRBD2 agrees at 8 bases. Germline V lookup: CDR1 MNHEY, CDR2 SVGAGI. Trimming at V came to 6 bases and at J to 3 bases, leaving 7 bases not matched to a gene. The CDR3 runs 14 residues. DNA for the CDR3: TGTGCCAGCAGAGCCGGGGGGGCCTTCTACGAGCAGTACTTC. It encodes CASRAGGAFYEQYF.

The sample holds one count of this clone. The chain has TRBV29-1 and TRBJ1-5; D possibly corresponds to TRBD1 (5 bases). V lost 5 bases, J lost 6 bases, and 14 bases lay in between. Germline CDR1 reads SQVTM; CDR2 reads ANQGSEA. The length of the CDR3 is 13 residues. The CDR3 DNA follows: TGCAGCGTTTCGGCAGGGATGGGTCAGCCCCAGCATTTT. As protein: CSVSAGMGQPQHF.